The clone carrying this T cell receptor beta chain showed up just a few times. The antigen is unknown. This sample was taken from a study of T-cell reconstitution after alpha-beta-depleted transplantation in children. General study points: Approximately two months post-transplant, alpha-beta T cells reportedly originated from several hundred expanded graft clones. The high TCRbeta diversity at day 60 in some patients came from surviving recipient T cells and thymic progenitors. T-cell counts and diversity were attributed mostly to newly produced T cells one year after transplant.

As it was prepared, the TCRbeta library received unique molecular identifiers. One entry per CDR3 protein, called by TCRdb with MiXCR from the PCR reads. The sample shows about 540,000 distinct CDR3 sequences, 25% to 30% of them seen only once. The sequence derives from a boy under two years old with Wiskott-Aldrich syndrome, due to receive a stem cell transplant. Sequences were derived from PBMCs, sampled before TCRalphabeta/CD19-depleted stem cell transplant.

DNA for the CDR3: TGCGCCAGCAGCTTGGGTGACAGGGCGGTTGAGCAGTACTTC. This sequence encodes CASSLGDRAVEQYF. J is TRBJ2-7 and V is TRBV5-1, with 7 bases identical to TRBD1. CDR3 size: 14 residues. Germline trimming cut 0 bases from V and 7 bases from J; bases unmatched to any gene: 7. The germline V gene encodes CDR1 SGHRS and CDR2 YFSETQ.